There are many counts of the clone carrying this TCR beta chain. This sample is part of a study of Graves' ophthalmopathy and Graves' hyperthyroidism. The CDR3 contains 13 residues. Trimming stripped 4 bases from V and 9 bases from J, with 16 bases between. CDR1 and CDR2 (germline): SGHRS, YFSETQ. The sequenced template was RNA, covering the TCR beta CDR3 region. HTBI primers were employed in first-round RT-PCR, then a second-round multiplex PCR followed. MiXCR, run by TCRdb on the multiplex PCR reads, gives a single entry per CDR3 protein. The sample carries over a million distinct CDR3 sequences, 35% to 40% recorded once.

V and J are TRBV5-1 and TRBJ1-2, with D uncertain. The origin of this receptor is an adult man with Graves' hyperthyroidism. The sample comprised peripheral blood or thyroid tissue (not recorded which). Here the CDR3 DNA reads TGCGCCAGCAGCCTCGAACTCGCCCGTCGCTACACCTTC. This sequence encodes CASSLELARRYTF.